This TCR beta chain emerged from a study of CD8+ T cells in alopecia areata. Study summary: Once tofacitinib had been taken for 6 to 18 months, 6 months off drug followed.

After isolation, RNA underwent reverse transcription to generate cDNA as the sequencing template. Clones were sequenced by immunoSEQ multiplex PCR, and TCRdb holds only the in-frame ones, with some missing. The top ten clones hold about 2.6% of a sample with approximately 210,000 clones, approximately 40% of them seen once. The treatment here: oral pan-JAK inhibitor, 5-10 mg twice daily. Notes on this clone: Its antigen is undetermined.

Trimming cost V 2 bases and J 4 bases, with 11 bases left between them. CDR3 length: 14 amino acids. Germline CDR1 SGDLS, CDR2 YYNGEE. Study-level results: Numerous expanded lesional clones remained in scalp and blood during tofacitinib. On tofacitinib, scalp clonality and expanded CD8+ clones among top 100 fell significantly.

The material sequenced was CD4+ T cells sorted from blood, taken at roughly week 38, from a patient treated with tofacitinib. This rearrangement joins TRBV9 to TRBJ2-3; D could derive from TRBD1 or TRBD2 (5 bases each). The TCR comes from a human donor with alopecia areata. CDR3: CASSVFGTADTQYF. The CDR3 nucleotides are TGTGCCAGCAGCGTCTTCGGGACCGCAGATACGCAGTATTTT.